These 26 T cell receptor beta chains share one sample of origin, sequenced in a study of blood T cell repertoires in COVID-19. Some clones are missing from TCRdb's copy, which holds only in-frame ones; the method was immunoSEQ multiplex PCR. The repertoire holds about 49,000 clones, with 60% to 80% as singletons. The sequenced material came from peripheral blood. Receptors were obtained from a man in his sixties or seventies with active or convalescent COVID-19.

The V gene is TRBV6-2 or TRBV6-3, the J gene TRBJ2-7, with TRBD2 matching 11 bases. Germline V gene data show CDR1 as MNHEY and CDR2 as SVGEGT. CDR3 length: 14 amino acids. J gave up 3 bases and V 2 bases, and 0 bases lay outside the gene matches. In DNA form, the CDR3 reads TGTGCCAGCAGTTACGGGACTAGCGGCTACGAGCAGTACTTC. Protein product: CASSYGTSGYEQYF.

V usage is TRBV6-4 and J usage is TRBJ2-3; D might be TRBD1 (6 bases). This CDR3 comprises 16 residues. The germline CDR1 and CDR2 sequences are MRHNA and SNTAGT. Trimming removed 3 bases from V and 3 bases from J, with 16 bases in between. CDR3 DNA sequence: TGTGCCAGCAGTGAACCGTGGGGGCATGGGACAGATACGCAGTATTTT. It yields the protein CASSEPWGHGTDTQYF.

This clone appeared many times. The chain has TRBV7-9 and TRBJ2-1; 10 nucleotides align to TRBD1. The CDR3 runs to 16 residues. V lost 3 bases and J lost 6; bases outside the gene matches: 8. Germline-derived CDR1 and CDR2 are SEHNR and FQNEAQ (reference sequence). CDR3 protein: CASSFPGTGVTNEQFF. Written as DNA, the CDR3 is TGTGCCAGCAGCTTCCCCGGGACAGGGGTAACCAATGAGCAGTTCTTC.

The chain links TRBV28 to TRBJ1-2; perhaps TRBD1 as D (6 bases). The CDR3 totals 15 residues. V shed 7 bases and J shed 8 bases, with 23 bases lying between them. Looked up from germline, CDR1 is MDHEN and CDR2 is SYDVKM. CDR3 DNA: TGTGCCAGCACCCCGGGTGCGACAGGTCTATGGGGCTACACCTTC. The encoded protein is CASTPGATGLWGYTF.

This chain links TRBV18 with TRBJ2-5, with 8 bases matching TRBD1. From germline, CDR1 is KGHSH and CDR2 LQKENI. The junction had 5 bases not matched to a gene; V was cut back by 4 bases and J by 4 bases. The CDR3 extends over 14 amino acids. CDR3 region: CASSRAGQGETQYF. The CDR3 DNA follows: TGTGCCAGCTCACGGGCCGGACAGGGAGAGACCCAGTACTTC.

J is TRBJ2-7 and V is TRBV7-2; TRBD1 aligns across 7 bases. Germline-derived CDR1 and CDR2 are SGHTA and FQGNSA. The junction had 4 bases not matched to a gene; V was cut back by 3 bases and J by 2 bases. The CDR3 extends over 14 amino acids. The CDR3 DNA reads TGTGCCAGCAGCTTTCACAGGGGAGCCTACGAGCAGTACTTC. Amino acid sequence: CASSFHRGAYEQYF.

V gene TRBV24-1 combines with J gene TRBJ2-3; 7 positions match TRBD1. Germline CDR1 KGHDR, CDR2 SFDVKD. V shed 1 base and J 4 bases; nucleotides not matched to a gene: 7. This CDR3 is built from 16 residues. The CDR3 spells CATSDLRQGGADTQYF. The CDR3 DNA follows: TGTGCCACCAGTGATTTAAGACAGGGTGGTGCAGATACGCAGTATTTT.

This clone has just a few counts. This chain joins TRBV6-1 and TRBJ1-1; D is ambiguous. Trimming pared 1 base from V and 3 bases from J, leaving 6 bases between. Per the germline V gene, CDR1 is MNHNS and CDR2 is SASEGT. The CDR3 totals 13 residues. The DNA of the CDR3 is TGTGCCAGCAGTGAAGTCTCCGACACTGAAGCTTTCTTT. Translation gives CASSEVSDTEAFF.

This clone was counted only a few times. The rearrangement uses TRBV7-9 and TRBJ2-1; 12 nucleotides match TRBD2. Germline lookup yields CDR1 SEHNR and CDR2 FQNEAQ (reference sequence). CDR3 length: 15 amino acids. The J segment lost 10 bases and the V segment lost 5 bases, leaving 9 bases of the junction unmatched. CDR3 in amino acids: CASSPSGTSGREQFF. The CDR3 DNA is TGTGCCAGCAGCCCAAGCGGGACTAGCGGGCGGGAGCAGTTCTTC.

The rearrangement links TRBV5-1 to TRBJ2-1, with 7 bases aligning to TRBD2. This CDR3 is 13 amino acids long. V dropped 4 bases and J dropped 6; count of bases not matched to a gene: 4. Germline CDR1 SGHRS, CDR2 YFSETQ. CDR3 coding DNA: TGCGCCAGCAGCACGATAGCGGGCAATGAGCAGTTCTTC. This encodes CASSTIAGNEQFF.

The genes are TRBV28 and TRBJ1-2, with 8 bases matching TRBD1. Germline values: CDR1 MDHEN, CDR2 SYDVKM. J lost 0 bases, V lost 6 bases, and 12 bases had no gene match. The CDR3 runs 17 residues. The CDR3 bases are TGTGCCAGCAGGGTTACAGGGGGGCTGTATACTAACTATGGCTACACCTTC. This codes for CASRVTGGLYTNYGYTF.

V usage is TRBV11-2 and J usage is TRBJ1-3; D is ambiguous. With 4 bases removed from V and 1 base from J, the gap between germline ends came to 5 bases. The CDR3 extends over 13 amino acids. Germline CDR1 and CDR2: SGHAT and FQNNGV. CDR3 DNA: TGTGCCAGCAGCTCCACATCTGGAAACACCATATATTTT. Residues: CASSSTSGNTIYF.

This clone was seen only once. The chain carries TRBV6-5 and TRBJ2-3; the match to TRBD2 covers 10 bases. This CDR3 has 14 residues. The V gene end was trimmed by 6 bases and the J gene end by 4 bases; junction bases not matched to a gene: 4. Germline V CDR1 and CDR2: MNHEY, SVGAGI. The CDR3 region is CASRRTSGSDTQYF. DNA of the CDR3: TGTGCCAGCAGACGGACTAGCGGCTCAGATACGCAGTATTTT.

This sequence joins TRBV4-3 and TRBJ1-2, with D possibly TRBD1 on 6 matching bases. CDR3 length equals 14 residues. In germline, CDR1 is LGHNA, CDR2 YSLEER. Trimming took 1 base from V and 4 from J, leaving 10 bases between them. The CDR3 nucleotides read TGCGCCAGCAGCCAAGTACAGGGAGCCTATGGCTACACCTTC. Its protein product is CASSQVQGAYGYTF.

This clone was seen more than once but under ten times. CDR3 amino acids: CASSREGGATGELFF. In DNA, the CDR3 is TGTGCCAGCAGTAGAGAGGGGGGGGCGACCGGGGAGCTGTTTTTT. The chain carries TRBV6-5 and TRBJ2-2; tentatively, D is TRBD2 (7 bases). The CDR3 has 15 amino acids. The germline CDR1 and CDR2 sequences are MNHEY and SVGAGI. With 5 bases removed from V and 5 bases from J, the gap between germline ends came to 15 bases.

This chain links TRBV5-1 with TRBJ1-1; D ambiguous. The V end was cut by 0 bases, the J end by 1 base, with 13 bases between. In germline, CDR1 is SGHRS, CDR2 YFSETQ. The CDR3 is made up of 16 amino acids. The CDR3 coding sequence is TGCGCCAGCAGCTTGGGTGTTGAATACGGGAACACTGAAGCTTTCTTT. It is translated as CASSLGVEYGNTEAFF.

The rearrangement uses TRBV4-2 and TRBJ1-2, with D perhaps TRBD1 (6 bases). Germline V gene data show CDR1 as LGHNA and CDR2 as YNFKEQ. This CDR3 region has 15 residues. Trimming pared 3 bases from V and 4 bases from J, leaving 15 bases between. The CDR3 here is CASSHPDRTSYGYTF. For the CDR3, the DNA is TGTGCCAGCAGCCATCCCGACAGGACAAGCTATGGCTACACCTTC.

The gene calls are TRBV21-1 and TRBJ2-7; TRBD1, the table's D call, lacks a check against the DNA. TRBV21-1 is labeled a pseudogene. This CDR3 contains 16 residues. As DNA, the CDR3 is TGTGCCAGCAGTACTACCGGGACAGGCCTCTCCTACGAGCAGTACTTC. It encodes CASSTTGTGLSYEQYF.

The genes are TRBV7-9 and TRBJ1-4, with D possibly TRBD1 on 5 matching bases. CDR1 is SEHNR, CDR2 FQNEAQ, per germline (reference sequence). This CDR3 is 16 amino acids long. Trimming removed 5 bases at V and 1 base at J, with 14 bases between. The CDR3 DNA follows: TGTGCCAGCAGCGGGGGAGGGGACCGAACTAATGAAAAACTGTTTTTT. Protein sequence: CASSGGGDRTNEKLFF.

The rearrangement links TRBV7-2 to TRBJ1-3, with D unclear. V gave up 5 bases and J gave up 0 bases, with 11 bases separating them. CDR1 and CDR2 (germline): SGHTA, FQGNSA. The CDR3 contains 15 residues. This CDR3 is CASSPGPSSGNTIYF. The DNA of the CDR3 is TGTGCCAGCAGCCCCGGTCCTTCCTCTGGAAACACCATATATTTT.

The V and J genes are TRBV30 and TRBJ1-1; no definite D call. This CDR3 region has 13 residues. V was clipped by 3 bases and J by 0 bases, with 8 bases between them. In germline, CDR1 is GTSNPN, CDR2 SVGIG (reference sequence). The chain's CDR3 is CAWRKGVNTEAFF. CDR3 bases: TGTGCCTGGAGGAAGGGAGTGAACACTGAAGCTTTCTTT.

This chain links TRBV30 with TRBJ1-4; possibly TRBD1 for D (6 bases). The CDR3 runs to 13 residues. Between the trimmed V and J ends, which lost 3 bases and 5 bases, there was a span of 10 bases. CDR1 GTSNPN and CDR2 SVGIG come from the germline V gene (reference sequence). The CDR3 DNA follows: TGTGCCTGGAGAGAAAGGGGGAATGAAAAACTGTTTTTT. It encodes CAWRERGNEKLFF.

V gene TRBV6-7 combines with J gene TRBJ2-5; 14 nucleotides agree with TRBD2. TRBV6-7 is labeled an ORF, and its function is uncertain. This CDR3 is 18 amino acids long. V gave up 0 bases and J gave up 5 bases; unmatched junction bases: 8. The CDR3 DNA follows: TGTGCCAGCAGTTACTCGAGACTAGCGGGGGGGCTGTGGGAGACCCAGTACTTC. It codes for CASSYSRLAGGLWETQYF.

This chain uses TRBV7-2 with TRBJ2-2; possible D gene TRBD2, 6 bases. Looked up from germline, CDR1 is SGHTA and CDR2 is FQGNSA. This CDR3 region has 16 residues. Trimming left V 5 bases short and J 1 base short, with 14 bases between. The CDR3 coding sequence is TGTGCCAGCAGCCCCCCGGGACTCCAGAACACCGGGGAGCTGTTTTTT. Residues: CASSPPGLQNTGELFF.

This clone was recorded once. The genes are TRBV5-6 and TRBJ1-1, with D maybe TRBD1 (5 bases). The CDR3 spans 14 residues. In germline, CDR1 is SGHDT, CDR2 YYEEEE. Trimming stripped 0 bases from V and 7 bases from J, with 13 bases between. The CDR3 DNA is TGTGCCAGCAGCTTGGCGGGACTTGATATTGAAGCTTTCTTT. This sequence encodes CASSLAGLDIEAFF.

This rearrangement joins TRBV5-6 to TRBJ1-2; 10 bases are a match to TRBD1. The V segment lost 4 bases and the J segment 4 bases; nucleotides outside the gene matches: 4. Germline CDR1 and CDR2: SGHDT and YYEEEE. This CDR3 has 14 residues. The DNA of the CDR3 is TGTGCCAGCAGCCCGGACAGGGGGGCCTATGGCTACACCTTC. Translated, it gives CASSPDRGAYGYTF.